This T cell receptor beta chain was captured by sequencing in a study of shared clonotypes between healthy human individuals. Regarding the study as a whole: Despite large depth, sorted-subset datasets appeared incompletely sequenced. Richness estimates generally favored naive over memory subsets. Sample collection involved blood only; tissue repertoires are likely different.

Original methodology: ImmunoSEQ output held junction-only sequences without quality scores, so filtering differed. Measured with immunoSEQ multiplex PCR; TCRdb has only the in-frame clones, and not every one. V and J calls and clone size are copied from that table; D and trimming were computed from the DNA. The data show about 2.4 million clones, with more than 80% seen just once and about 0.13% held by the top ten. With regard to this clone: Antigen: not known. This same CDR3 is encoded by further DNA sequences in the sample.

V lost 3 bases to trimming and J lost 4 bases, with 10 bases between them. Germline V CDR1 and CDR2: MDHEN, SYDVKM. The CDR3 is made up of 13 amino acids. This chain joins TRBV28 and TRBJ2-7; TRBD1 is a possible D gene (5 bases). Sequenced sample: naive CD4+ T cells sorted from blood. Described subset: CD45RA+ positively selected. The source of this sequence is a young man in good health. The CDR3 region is CASSFPGPYEQYF. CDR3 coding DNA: TGTGCCAGCAGTTTCCCAGGGCCTTACGAGCAGTACTTC. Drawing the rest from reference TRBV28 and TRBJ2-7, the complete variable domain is DVKVTQSSRYLVKRTGEKVFLECVQDMDHENMFWYRQDPGLGLRLIYFSYDVKMKEKGDIPEGYSVSREKKERFSLILESASTNQTSMYLCASSFPGPYEQYFGPGTRLTVT.